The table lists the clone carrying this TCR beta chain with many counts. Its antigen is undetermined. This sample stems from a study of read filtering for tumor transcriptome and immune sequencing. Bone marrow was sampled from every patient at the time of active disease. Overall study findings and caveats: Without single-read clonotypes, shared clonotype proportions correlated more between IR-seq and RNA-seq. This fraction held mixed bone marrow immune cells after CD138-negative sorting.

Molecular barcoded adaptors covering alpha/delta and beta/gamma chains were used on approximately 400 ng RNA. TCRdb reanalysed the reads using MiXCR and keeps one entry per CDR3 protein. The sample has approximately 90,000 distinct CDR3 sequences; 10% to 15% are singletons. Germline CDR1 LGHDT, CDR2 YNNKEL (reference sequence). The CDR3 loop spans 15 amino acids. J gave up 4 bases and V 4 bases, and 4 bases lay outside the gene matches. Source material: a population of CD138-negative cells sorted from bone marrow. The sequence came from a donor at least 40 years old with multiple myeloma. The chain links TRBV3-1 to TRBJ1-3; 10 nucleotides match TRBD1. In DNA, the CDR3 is TGTGCCAGCAGCCTAAGGACAGGGGGAGGAAACACCATATATTTT. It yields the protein CASSLRTGGGNTIYF.